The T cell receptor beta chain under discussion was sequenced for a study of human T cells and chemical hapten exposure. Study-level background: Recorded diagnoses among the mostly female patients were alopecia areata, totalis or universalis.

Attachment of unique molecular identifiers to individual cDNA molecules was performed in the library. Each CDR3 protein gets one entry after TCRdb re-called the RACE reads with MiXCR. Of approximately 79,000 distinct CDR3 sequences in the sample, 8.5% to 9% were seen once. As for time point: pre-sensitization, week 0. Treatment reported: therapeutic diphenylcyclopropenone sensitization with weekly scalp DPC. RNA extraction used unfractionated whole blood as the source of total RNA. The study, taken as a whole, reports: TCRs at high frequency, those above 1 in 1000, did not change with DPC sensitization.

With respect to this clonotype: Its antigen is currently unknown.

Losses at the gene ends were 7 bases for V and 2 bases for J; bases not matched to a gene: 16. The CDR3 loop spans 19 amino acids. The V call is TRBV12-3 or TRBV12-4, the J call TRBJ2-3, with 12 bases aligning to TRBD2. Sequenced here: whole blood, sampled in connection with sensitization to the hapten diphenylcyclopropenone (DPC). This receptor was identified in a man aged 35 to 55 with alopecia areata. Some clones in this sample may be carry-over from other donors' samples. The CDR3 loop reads CASTPGGLAGGPVTDTQYF. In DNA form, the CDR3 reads TGTGCCAGCACGCCAGGAGGGCTAGCGGGAGGGCCTGTCACAGATACGCAGTATTTT.